The clone carrying this TCR beta chain appeared a single time. As yet, its antigen is unknown. This specimen belongs to a study of B cell selection in AIRE deficiency. The length of the CDR3 is 14 residues. V shed 6 bases and J shed 2 bases, with 14 bases lying between them. The germline V gene encodes CDR1 MNHEY and CDR2 SVGAGI. Study outcomes and limitations: With only TCRbeta sequenced, less than 45% of shared healthy Treg sequences overlapped Tconv.

Conventional CD4 T cells were sorted as CD4+CD127+ cells. Assay used: immunoSEQ multiplex PCR; TCRdb lists only in-frame clones, some missing. The data hold 20,000 to 25,000 clones, with roughly 98% observed a single time. The TCR was taken from a human donor with AIRE deficiency. Source material: conventional CD4+ T cells sorted from PBMCs. The chain combines TRBV6-5 with TRBJ2-7; D is uncertain. CDR3 in amino acids: CASRARLATYEQYF. In DNA form, the CDR3 reads TGTGCCAGCAGGGCGAGACTGGCCACCTACGAGCAGTACTTC.